The 32 T cell receptor beta chains in this list originate from one sample, sequenced in a study of control samples from healthy donors and cancer patients. The protocol was immunoSEQ multiplex PCR, while the TCRdb copy is restricted to in-frame clones and leaves out a portion. The sample lists around 140,000 clones, roughly 92% occurring once. Sequences were obtained from blood. These receptors originate from a man aged 18 to 30 in good health.

The chain recombines TRBV7-2 with TRBJ2-5, with 9 bases lining up with TRBD2. The CDR3 has 19 amino acids. The trim removed 1 base at V and 5 bases at J, leaving 17 bases unmatched. CDR1 SGHTA and CDR2 FQGNSA come from the germline V gene. Here the CDR3 reads CASSLGRAGGISPDETQYF. In DNA form, the CDR3 reads TGTGCCAGCAGCTTAGGGAGAGCGGGGGGCATCAGCCCCGACGAGACCCAGTACTTC.

The chain couples TRBV12-5 to TRBJ1-5; unclear D gene. The germline V and J ends were trimmed by 6 bases and 5 bases, with 5 bases remaining between them. Germline lookup yields CDR1 LGHNT and CDR2 FRNRAP. This CDR3 spans 11 amino acids. The CDR3 is CASGQDQPQHF. CDR3 sequence (DNA): TGTGCTAGTGGCCAAGATCAGCCCCAGCATTTT.

A few counts support this clone. The chain uses TRBV18 and TRBJ1-5; no definite D call. Per germline, CDR1 KGHSH and CDR2 LQKENI. Trimming stripped 3 bases from V and 5 bases from J, with 14 bases between. The CDR3 is made up of 15 amino acids. CDR3 residues: CASSPGDPRDQPQHF. CDR3 nucleotide sequence: TGTGCCAGCTCACCGGGAGACCCGAGGGATCAGCCCCAGCATTTT.

V is TRBV7-9 and J is TRBJ2-1; 9 bases agree with TRBD2. V shed 1 base and J 4 bases; nucleotides not matched to a gene: 8. This CDR3 spans 17 amino acids. Germline V lookup: CDR1 SEHNR, CDR2 FQNEAQ (reference sequence). The CDR3 spells CASSLEMRGGLYNEQFF. CDR3 DNA: TGTGCCAGCAGCTTAGAAATGCGGGGGGGCCTATACAATGAGCAGTTCTTC. Combining the CDR3 with reference TRBV7-9 and TRBJ2-1 gives the whole variable domain DTGVSQNPRHKITKRGQNVTFRCDPISEHNRLYWYRQTLGQGPEFLTYFQNEAQLEKSRLLSDRFSAERPKGSFSTLEIQRTEQGDSAMYLCASSLEMRGGLYNEQFFGPGTRLTVL.

V usage is TRBV6-2 or TRBV6-3 and J usage is TRBJ2-7; tentative D call: TRBD1 (5 bases). Trimming cost V 7 bases and J 10 bases, with 23 bases left between them. Germline V gene sequence: CDR1 MNHEY, CDR2 SVGEGT. The CDR3 length is 14 residues. The CDR3 sequence: CASIPGPQGSSQYF. Written as DNA, the CDR3 is TGTGCCAGCATCCCCGGGCCGCAGGGCAGCTCTCAGTACTTC.

The chain recombines TRBV2 with TRBJ2-7; D not certain. The CDR3 totals 11 residues. V gave up 8 bases and J gave up 0 bases, with 5 bases separating them. Germline lookup yields CDR1 SNHLY and CDR2 FYNNEI. CDR3 amino acids: CASGDSYEQYF. In DNA, the CDR3 is TGTGCCAGCGGGGACTCCTACGAGCAGTACTTC.

This sequence joins TRBV28 and TRBJ2-7; D assignment may be TRBD1 or TRBD2 (5 bases each). The CDR3 contains 14 residues. Per germline, CDR1 MDHEN and CDR2 SYDVKM. V was cut by 6 bases and J by 1 base, with 13 bases left in between. The CDR3 loop reads CASRRDGISYEQYF. The DNA of the CDR3 is TGTGCCAGCAGACGGGACGGAATATCCTACGAGCAGTACTTC. The whole variable domain, remainder taken from reference TRBV28 and TRBJ2-7, is DVKVTQSSRYLVKRTGEKVFLECVQDMDHENMFWYRQDPGLGLRLIYFSYDVKMKEKGDIPEGYSVSREKKERFSLILESASTNQTSMYLCASRRDGISYEQYFGPGTRLTVT.

This chain links TRBV7-6 with TRBJ1-4; D possibly corresponds to TRBD1 (5 bases). CDR3 size: 17 residues. Trimming stripped 5 bases from V and 0 bases from J, with 16 bases between. The germline V gene encodes CDR1 SGHVS and CDR2 FNYEAQ. CDR3 DNA: TGTGCCAGCAGCCTTCGGGAGGGGACTGCAACTAATGAAAAACTGTTTTTT. This codes for CASSLREGTATNEKLFF. Full variable domain (missing parts from reference TRBV7-6 and TRBJ1-4): GAGVSQSPRYKVTKRGQDVALRCDPISGHVSLYWYRQALGQGPEFLTYFNYEAQQDKSGLPNDRFSAERPEGSISTLTIQRTEQRDSAMYRCASSLREGTATNEKLFFGSGTQLSVL.

The V and J genes are TRBV5-1 and TRBJ2-1; either TRBD1 or TRBD2 may fit D (5 bases each). Germline CDR1 reads SGHRS; CDR2 reads YFSETQ. Trimming took off 3 bases at V and 5 bases at J, with 21 bases between the two ends. The CDR3 totals 17 residues. CDR3 DNA: TGCGCCAGCAGCTCCCACCCCCGGGGACGGCGCCACAATGAGCAGTTCTTC. This sequence encodes CASSSHPRGRRHNEQFF. The variable domain in full, with the rest retrieved from reference TRBV5-1 and TRBJ2-1, is KAGVTQTPRYLIKTRGQQVTLSCSPISGHRSVSWYQQTPGQGLQFLFEYFSETQRNKGNFPGRFSGRQFSNSRSEMNVSTLELGDSALYLCASSSHPRGRRHNEQFFGPGTRLTVL.

The gene calls are TRBV29-1 and TRBJ2-3; no clear D gene. The CDR3 has 12 residues. CDR1 SQVTM and CDR2 ANQGSEA come from the germline V gene. V gave up 0 bases and J gave up 6 bases, with 7 bases separating them. The CDR3 DNA follows: TGCAGCGTTGAAGAACTCCCGGATACGCAGTATTTT. It codes for CSVEELPDTQYF.

J is TRBJ1-2 and V is TRBV19, with D unresolved. With 6 bases removed from V and 0 bases from J, the gap between germline ends came to 8 bases. This CDR3 contains 13 residues. Germline lookup yields CDR1 LNHDA and CDR2 SQIVND (reference sequence). The CDR3 bases are TGTGCCAGTAGCGTGAGGACTAACTATGGCTACACCTTC. Protein product: CASSVRTNYGYTF.

The CDR3 loop reads CASSTGSTGELFF. CDR3 sequence (DNA): TGTGCCAGCAGCACTGGGTCCACCGGGGAGCTGTTTTTT. V gene TRBV7-3 combines with J gene TRBJ2-2; D unresolved. CDR1 is SGHTA, CDR2 FQGTGA, per germline. V gave up 5 bases and J gave up 4 bases, with 8 bases separating them. The length of the CDR3 is 13 residues. Combining the CDR3 with reference TRBV7-3 and TRBJ2-2 gives the whole variable domain GAGVSQTPSNKVTEKGKYVELRCDPISGHTALYWYRQSLGQGPEFLIYFQGTGAADDSGLPNDRFFAVRPEGSVSTLKIQRTERGDSAVYLCASSTGSTGELFFGEGSRLTVL.

This rearrangement joins TRBV3-1 (or the pseudogene TRBV3-2) to TRBJ2-5; TRBD1 matches 8 bases. This CDR3 has 18 residues. Germline V lookup: CDR1 LGHDT, CDR2 YNNKEL (reference sequence). The junction had 18 bases not matched to a gene; V was cut back by 4 bases and J by 5 bases. This CDR3 reads CASSPPQGALSDTETQYF. The CDR3 coding sequence is TGTGCCAGCAGCCCACCTCAGGGGGCACTTTCTGATACGGAGACCCAGTACTTC.

The rearrangement joins TRBV9 to TRBJ2-3, with TRBD2 matching over 8 bases. V dropped 4 bases and J dropped 3; count of bases not matched to a gene: 7. Germline loops: CDR1 SGDLS, CDR2 YYNGEE. The CDR3 is 15 amino acids. The CDR3 DNA sequence: TGTGCCAGCAGCCGAGCGGGGGCCTTGACAGATACGCAGTATTTT. Its protein is CASSRAGALTDTQYF.

This chain links TRBV5-4 with TRBJ2-7, with a tentative D call TRBD2 (5 bases). Germline V gene data show CDR1 as SGHNT and CDR2 as YYREEE (reference sequence). V was clipped by 0 bases and J by 7 bases, with 8 bases between them. CDR3 size: 12 residues. CDR3 nucleotides: TGTGCCAGCAGCTTGGTCGGCGGGGAGCAGTACTTC. It is translated as CASSLVGGEQYF.

The chain is built from TRBV28 and TRBJ2-7; the match to TRBD1 covers 9 bases. V gave up 8 bases and J gave up 3 bases; unmatched junction bases: 11. Germline V gene lookup returns CDR1 MDHEN and CDR2 SYDVKM. The CDR3 runs to 15 residues. CDR3 DNA: TGTGCCAGCTTTCCCCGGACAGGGGCGGGCTACGAGCAGTACTTC. It translates to CASFPRTGAGYEQYF.

This sequence joins TRBV19 and TRBJ2-1; D call uncertain. Deletions cut 8 bases from V and 0 bases from J, with 17 bases between. In germline, CDR1 is LNHDA, CDR2 SQIVND (reference sequence). The CDR3 has 16 amino acids. CDR3 nucleotides: TGTGCCAGTCCGCCGGTTTCACTGCACTCCTACAATGAGCAGTTCTTC. It translates to CASPPVSLHSYNEQFF.

The chain combines TRBV10-3 with TRBJ1-3; unclear D gene. This CDR3 region has 15 residues. Germline assignment: CDR1 ENHRY and CDR2 SYGVKD. V was cut by 5 bases and J by 0 bases, with 11 bases left in between. In nucleotides, the CDR3 is TGTGCCATCAGTAGGCCTGCGGACTCTGGAAACACCATATATTTT. Its translation: CAISRPADSGNTIYF.

The chain employs TRBV11-1 and TRBJ2-1, with D possibly being TRBD1 (6 bases). Germline CDR1 is SGHAT and CDR2 is FQDESV (reference sequence). Trimming took 4 bases from V and 4 from J, leaving 14 bases between them. The CDR3 spans 15 residues. The CDR3 DNA reads TGTGCCAGCAGCTCTCGGACAGAGGGGTACAATGAGCAGTTCTTC. It encodes CASSSRTEGYNEQFF. Drawing the rest from reference TRBV11-1 and TRBJ2-1, the complete variable domain is EAEVAQSPRYKITEKSQAVAFWCDPISGHATLYWYRQILGQGPELLVQFQDESVVDDSQLPKDRFSAERLKGVDSTLKIQPAELGDSAMYLCASSSRTEGYNEQFFGPGTRLTVL.

The chain links TRBV15 to TRBJ2-3, with a tentative D call TRBD2 (5 bases). The CDR3 contains 14 residues. With 2 bases removed from V and 1 base from J, the gap between germline ends came to 7 bases. Germline lookup yields CDR1 LNHNV and CDR2 YYDKDF (reference sequence). The CDR3 coding sequence is TGTGCCACCAGCAGACTTAGCGGCACAGATACGCAGTATTTT. Its translation: CATSRLSGTDTQYF.

The gene calls are TRBV3-1 (or the pseudogene TRBV3-2) and TRBJ2-2, with D tentatively TRBD2 (7 bases). The germline V gene encodes CDR1 LGHDT and CDR2 YNNKEL (reference sequence). Trimming took off 3 bases at V and 6 bases at J, with 17 bases between the two ends. The CDR3 runs 16 residues. In DNA, the CDR3 is TGTGCCAGCAGCCACTCTTCGGGGGCGGGAGCCGGGGAGCTGTTTTTT. Amino acids: CASSHSSGAGAGELFF.

This clone was recorded only once. The chain uses TRBV19 and TRBJ2-3; 10 bases are shared with TRBD2. This CDR3 spans 16 amino acids. Germline values: CDR1 LNHDA, CDR2 SQIVND (reference sequence). V lost 5 bases to trimming and J lost 1 base; unmatched junction nucleotides: 6. In DNA form, the CDR3 reads TGTGCCAGTAGTGTCTATACTAGCGGGGGCACAGATACGCAGTATTTT. Translated, it gives CASSVYTSGGTDTQYF.

The CDR3 loop is CASSLIGRGGHHEQYF. The CDR3 DNA is TGTGCCAGCAGCTTAATAGGGCGGGGGGGCCACCACGAGCAGTACTTC. This rearrangement joins TRBV7-6 to TRBJ2-7, with TRBD2 matching over 9 bases. The trim removed 2 bases at V and 5 bases at J, leaving 10 bases unmatched. The germline V gene has CDR1 SGHVS and CDR2 FNYEAQ. The CDR3 totals 16 residues.

This sequence joins TRBV7-9 and TRBJ2-2; the match to TRBD2 covers 8 bases. From germline, CDR1 is SEHNR and CDR2 FQNEAQ (reference sequence). V lost 8 bases to trimming and J lost 9 bases; unmatched junction nucleotides: 11. CDR3 length equals 14 residues. The CDR3: CASGGVGGVRELFF. CDR3 in DNA: TGTGCCAGCGGCGGGGTCGGGGGGGTACGGGAGCTGTTTTTT.

This clone was counted a single time. This sequence joins TRBV29-1 and TRBJ2-7, with TRBD2 as a possible D gene (5 bases). V was trimmed by 2 bases and J by 0 bases, leaving 8 bases between them. The CDR3 covers 13 residues. CDR1 and CDR2 (germline): SQVTM, ANQGSEA. CDR3 sequence: CSVESGDSYEQYF. The CDR3 nucleotides are TGCAGCGTTGAATCCGGGGACTCCTACGAGCAGTACTTC.

In DNA, the CDR3 is TGTGCCAGCAGTTTAGGTCGGACAATCTATAATTCACCCCTCCACTTT. As protein: CASSLGRTIYNSPLHF. The J gene is TRBJ1-6, the V gene TRBV6-5; TRBD1 is a possible D gene (5 bases). The germline CDR1 and CDR2 sequences are MNHEY and SVGAGI. V lost 4 bases and J 3 bases, leaving 13 bases between the germline ends. CDR3 length equals 16 residues.

This rearrangement joins TRBV9 to TRBJ2-3; D is possibly TRBD2 (5 bases). Trimming cost V 1 base and J 2 bases, with 14 bases left between them. This CDR3 has 16 amino acids. Germline V gives CDR1 SGDLS, CDR2 YYNGEE. Here the CDR3 reads CASSVTLASNTDTQYF. CDR3 nucleotide sequence: TGTGCCAGCAGCGTAACCCTGGCTAGCAACACAGATACGCAGTATTTT.

This chain joins TRBV19 and TRBJ2-5; 8 bases line up with TRBD2. CDR3 length equals 18 residues. CDR1 and CDR2 (germline): LNHDA, SQIVND (reference sequence). V was pared by 1 base and J by 0 bases, with 10 bases of the junction left unmatched. The CDR3 coding sequence is TGTGCCAGTAGTATAGGTAGCGGGGAGGGGCTTTACCAAGAGACCCAGTACTTC. This translates into CASSIGSGEGLYQETQYF.

The chain has TRBV3-1 (or the pseudogene TRBV3-2) and TRBJ1-6; 7 nucleotides match TRBD1. The CDR3 sequence is 17 residues long. V dropped 2 bases and J dropped 4; count of bases not matched to a gene: 8. In germline, CDR1 is LGHDT, CDR2 YNNKEL (reference sequence). The CDR3 region has the DNA TGTGCCAGCAGCCAAAGGGGCAGGGGGAAGTATAATTCACCCCTCCACTTT. Its translation: CASSQRGRGKYNSPLHF.

The chain employs TRBV6-6 and TRBJ2-3; D gene uncertain. This CDR3 is built from 14 residues. V lost 2 bases, J lost 1 base, and 7 bases lay in between. Germline V gives CDR1 MNHNY, CDR2 SVGAGI (reference sequence). The CDR3 region has the DNA TGTGCCAGCAGTTACCGCGACCGCACAGATACGCAGTATTTT. This translates into CASSYRDRTDTQYF.

This chain links TRBV7-9 with TRBJ2-1; 8 bases line up with TRBD1. Per the germline V gene, CDR1 is SEHNR and CDR2 is FQNEAQ (reference sequence). CDR3 length: 14 residues. Germline trimming cut 6 bases from V and 8 bases from J; bases unmatched to any gene: 9. The CDR3 nucleotides are TGTGCCAGCAGTCAAGTACGACAGGGGTATGAGCAGTTCTTC. It specifies CASSQVRQGYEQFF.

The chain is built from TRBV7-2 and TRBJ1-1; 9 bases line up with TRBD1. Germline V gene data show CDR1 as SGHTA and CDR2 as FQGNSA. V shed 4 bases and J 1 base; nucleotides not matched to a gene: 1. The CDR3 is 14 amino acids. The CDR3 protein is CASSSGQGNTEAFF. The CDR3 DNA reads TGTGCCAGCAGCTCGGGACAGGGGAACACTGAAGCTTTCTTT.